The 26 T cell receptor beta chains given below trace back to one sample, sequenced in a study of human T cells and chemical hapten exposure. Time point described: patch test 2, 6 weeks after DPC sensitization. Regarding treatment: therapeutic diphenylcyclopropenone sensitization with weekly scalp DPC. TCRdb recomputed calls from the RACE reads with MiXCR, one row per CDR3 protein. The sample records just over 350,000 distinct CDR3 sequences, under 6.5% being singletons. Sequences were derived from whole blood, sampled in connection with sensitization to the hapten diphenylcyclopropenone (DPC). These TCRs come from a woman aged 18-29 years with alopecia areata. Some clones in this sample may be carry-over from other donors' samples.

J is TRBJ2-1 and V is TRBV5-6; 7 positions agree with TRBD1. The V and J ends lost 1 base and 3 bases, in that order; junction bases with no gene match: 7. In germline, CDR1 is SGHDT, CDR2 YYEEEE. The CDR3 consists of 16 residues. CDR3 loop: CASSLYEGAVYNEQFF. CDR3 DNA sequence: TGTGCCAGCAGCTTGTATGAGGGGGCTGTCTACAATGAGCAGTTCTTC.

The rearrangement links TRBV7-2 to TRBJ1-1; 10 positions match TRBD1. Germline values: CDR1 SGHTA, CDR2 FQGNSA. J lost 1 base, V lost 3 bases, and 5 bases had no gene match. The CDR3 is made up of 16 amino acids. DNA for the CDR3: TGTGCCAGCAGCTTCCCGGGACAGGGGACGAACACTGAAGCTTTCTTT. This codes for CASSFPGQGTNTEAFF. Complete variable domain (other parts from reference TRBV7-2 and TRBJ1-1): GAGVSQSPSNKVTEKGKDVELRCDPISGHTALYWYRQSLGQGLEFLIYFQGNSAPDKSGLPSDRFSAERTGGSVSTLTIQRTQQEDSAVYLCASSFPGQGTNTEAFFGQGTRLTVV.

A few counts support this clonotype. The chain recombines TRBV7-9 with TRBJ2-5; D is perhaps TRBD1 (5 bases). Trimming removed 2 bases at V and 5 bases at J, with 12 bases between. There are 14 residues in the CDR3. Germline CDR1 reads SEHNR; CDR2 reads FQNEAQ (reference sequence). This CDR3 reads CASSLSGRQETQYF. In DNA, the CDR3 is TGTGCCAGCAGCTTATCAGGGCGTCAGGAGACCCAGTACTTC.

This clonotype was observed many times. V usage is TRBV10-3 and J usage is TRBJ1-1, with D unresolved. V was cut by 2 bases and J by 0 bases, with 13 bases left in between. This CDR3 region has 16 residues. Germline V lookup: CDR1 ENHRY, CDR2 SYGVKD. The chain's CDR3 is CAISEAVGLMNTEAFF. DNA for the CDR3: TGTGCCATCAGTGAGGCCGTCGGGCTTATGAACACTGAAGCTTTCTTT.

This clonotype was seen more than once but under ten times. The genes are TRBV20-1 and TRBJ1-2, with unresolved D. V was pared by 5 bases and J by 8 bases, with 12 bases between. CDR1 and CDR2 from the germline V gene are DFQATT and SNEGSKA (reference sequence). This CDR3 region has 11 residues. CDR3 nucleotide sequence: TGCAGTGCTCTTCCTACGGAGGGCTACACCTTC. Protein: CSALPTEGYTF.

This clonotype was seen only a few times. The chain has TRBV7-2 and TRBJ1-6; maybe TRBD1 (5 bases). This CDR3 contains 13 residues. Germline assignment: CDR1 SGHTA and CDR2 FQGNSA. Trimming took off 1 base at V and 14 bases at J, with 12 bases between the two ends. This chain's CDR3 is CASSLVWEQALHF. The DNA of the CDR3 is TGTGCCAGCAGCTTAGTTTGGGAACAGGCCCTCCACTTT.

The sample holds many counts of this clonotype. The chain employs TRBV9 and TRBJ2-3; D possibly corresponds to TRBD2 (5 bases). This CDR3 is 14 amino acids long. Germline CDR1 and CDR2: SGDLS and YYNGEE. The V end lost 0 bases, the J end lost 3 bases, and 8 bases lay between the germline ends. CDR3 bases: TGTGCCAGCAGCGTAGACCTAGCAACAGATACGCAGTATTTT. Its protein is CASSVDLATDTQYF.

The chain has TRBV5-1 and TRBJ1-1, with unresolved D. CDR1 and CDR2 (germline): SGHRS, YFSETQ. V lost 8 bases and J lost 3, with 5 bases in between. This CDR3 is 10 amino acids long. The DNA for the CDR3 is TGCGCCAGTGGGGACACTGAAGCTTTCTTT. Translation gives CASGDTEAFF.

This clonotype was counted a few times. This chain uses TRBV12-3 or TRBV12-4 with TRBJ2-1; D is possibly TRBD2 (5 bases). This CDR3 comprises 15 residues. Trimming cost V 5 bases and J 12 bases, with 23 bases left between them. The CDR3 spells CASSRLSSYNEGQFF. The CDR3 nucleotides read TGTGCCAGCAGTCGGCTCTCCTCCTACAATGAGGGGCAGTTCTTC.

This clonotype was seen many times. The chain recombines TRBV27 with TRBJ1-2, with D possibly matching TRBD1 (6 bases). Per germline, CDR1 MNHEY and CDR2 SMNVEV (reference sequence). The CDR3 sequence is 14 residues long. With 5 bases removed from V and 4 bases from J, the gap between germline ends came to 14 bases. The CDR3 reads CASSATGTRYGYTF. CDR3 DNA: TGTGCCAGCAGTGCGACCGGGACACGCTATGGCTACACCTTC.

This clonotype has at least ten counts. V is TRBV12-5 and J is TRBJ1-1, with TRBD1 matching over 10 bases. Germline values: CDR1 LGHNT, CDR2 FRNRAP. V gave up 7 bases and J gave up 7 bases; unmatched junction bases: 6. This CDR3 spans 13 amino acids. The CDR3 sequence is CASVGTGAGEAFF. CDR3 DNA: TGTGCTAGTGTCGGGACAGGGGCCGGTGAAGCTTTCTTT.

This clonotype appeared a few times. In nucleotides, the CDR3 is TGTGCCAGCAGAGCACTATCAGGTTCTAATTCACCCCTCCACTTT. This encodes CASRALSGSNSPLHF. The genes are TRBV6-1 and TRBJ1-6; D unresolved. Germline V gene data show CDR1 as MNHNS and CDR2 as SASEGT. CDR3 length: 15 amino acids. The germline V and J ends were trimmed by 6 bases and 6 bases, with 15 bases remaining between them.

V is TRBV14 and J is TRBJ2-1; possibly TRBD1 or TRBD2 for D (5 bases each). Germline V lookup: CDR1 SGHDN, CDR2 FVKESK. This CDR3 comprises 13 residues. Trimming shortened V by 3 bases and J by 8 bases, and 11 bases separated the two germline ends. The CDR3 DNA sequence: TGTGCCAGCAGCCACTGGGGGAACGATGAGCAGTTCTTC. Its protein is CASSHWGNDEQFF.

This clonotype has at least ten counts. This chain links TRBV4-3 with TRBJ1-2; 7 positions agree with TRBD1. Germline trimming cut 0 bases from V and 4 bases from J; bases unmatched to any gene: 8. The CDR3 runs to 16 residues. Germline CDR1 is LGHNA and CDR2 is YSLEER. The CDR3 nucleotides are TGCGCCAGCAGCCAAGATTCCACAGGGGTCGGCTATGGCTACACCTTC. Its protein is CASSQDSTGVGYGYTF.

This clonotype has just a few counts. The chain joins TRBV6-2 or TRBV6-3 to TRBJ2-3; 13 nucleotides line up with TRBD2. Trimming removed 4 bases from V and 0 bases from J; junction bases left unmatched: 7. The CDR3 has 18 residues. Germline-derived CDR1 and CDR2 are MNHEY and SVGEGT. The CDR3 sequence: CASSFTGTSGASTDTQYF. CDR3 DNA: TGTGCCAGCAGTTTTACCGGGACTAGCGGGGCGAGCACAGATACGCAGTATTTT.

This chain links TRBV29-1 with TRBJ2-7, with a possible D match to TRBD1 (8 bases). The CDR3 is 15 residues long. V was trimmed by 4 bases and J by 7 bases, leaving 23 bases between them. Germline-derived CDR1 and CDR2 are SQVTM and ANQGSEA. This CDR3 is CSVGGGQEFPEEQYF. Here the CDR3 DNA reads TGCAGCGTTGGGGGGGGACAGGAGTTCCCCGAAGAGCAGTACTTC.

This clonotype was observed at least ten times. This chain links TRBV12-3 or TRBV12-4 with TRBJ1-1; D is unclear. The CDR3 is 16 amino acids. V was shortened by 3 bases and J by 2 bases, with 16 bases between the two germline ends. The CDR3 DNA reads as TGTGCCAGCAGTTTTCGGCGCAGAGCCCCAAACACTGAAGCTTTCTTT. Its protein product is CASSFRRRAPNTEAFF.

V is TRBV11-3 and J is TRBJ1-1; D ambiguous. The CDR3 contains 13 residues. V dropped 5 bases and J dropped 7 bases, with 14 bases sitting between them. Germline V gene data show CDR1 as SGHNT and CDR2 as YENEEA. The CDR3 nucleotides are TGTGCCAGCAGCCTGTCGGGAAGGGATGAAGCTTTCTTT. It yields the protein CASSLSGRDEAFF.

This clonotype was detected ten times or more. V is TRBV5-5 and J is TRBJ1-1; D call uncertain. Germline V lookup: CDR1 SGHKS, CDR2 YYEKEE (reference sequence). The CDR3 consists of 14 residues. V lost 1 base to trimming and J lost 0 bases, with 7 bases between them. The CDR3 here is CASSLRQVNTEAFF. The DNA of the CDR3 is TGTGCCAGCAGCTTGCGGCAGGTGAACACTGAAGCTTTCTTT.

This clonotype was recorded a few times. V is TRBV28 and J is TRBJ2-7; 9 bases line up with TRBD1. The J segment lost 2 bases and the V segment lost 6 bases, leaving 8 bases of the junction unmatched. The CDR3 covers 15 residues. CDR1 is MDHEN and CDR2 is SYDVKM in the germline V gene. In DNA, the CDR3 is TGTGCCAGCAGACTCGGACAGGGGATACCCTACGAGCAGTACTTC. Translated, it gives CASRLGQGIPYEQYF.

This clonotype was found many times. The CDR3 nucleotides read TGTGCCAGCAGCTCCACTCCCAGGGGGCCGGCAGCCGGGGAGCTGTTTTTT. Its translation is CASSSTPRGPAAGELFF. This chain uses TRBV11-2 with TRBJ2-2; TRBD1 matches 8 bases. J was trimmed by 6 bases and V by 4 bases; bases with no gene match: 13. This CDR3 is built from 17 residues. CDR1 and CDR2 (germline): SGHAT, FQNNGV.

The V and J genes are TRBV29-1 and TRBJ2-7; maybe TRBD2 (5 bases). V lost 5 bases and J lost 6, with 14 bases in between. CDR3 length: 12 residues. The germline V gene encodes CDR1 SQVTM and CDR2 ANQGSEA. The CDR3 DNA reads TGCAGCGTTCGAGGACTCGCCTCCGAGCAGTACTTC. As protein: CSVRGLASEQYF.

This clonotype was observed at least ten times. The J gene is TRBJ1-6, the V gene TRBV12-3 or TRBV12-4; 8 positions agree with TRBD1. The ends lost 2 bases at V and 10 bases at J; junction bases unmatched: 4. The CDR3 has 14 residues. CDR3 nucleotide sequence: TGTGCCAGCAGTTTACAGGGGGCGGAATCACCCCTCCACTTT. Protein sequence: CASSLQGAESPLHF.

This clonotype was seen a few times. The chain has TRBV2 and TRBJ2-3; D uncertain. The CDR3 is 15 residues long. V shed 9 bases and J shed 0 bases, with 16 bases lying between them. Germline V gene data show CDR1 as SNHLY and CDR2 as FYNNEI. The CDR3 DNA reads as TGTGCCAGTCGACCCCGGGTAGCCAGCACAGATACGCAGTATTTT. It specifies CASRPRVASTDTQYF.

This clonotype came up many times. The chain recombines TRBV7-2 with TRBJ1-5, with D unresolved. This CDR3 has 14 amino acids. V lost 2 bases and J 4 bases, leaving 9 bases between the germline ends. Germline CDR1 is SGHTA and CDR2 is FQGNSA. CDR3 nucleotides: TGTGCCAGCAGCTTAAAGGGTGGAAATCAGCCCCAGCATTTT. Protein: CASSLKGGNQPQHF.

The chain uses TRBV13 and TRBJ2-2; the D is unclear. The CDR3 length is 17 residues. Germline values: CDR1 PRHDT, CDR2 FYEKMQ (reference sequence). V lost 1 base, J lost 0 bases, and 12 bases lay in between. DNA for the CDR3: TGTGCCAGCAGCTTAGACAGTTTCGGTGCGAACACCGGGGAGCTGTTTTTT. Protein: CASSLDSFGANTGELFF. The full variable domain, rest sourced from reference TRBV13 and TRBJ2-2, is AAGVIQSPRHLIKEKRETATLKCYPIPRHDTVYWYQQGPGQDPQFLISFYEKMQSDKGSIPDRFSAQQFSDYHSELNMSSLELGDSALYFCASSLDSFGANTGELFFGEGSRLTVL.